This T cell receptor beta chain was observed in a study of CD8+ T cells in alopecia areata. Trimming removed 7 bases from V and 4 bases from J, with 19 bases in between. Germline V gives CDR1 SQVTM, CDR2 ANQGSEA. The CDR3 consists of 14 residues. General study points: In scalp, tofacitinib significantly decreased clonality and expanded CD8+ clones among the top 100. Many expanded lesional clones stayed in scalp and blood while on tofacitinib.

With regard to this clone: The antigen is not known.

Indicated treatment: oral pan-JAK inhibitor, 5-10 mg twice daily. RNA was isolated and reverse transcribed to cDNA, the sequencing template. Profiled with immunoSEQ multiplex PCR; TCRdb holds only in-frame clones, not every one. Of nearly 200,000 clones in the sample, 58% were seen once. The source was CD4+ T cells sorted from blood, collected at week 24, from a patient treated with tofacitinib. The chain combines TRBV29-1 with TRBJ1-2; D is undetermined. This sequence originates from a human donor with alopecia areata. The CDR3 sequence: CSAVGDDGAYGYTF. The DNA of the CDR3 is TGCAGCGCTGTTGGGGATGACGGAGCCTATGGCTACACCTTC.